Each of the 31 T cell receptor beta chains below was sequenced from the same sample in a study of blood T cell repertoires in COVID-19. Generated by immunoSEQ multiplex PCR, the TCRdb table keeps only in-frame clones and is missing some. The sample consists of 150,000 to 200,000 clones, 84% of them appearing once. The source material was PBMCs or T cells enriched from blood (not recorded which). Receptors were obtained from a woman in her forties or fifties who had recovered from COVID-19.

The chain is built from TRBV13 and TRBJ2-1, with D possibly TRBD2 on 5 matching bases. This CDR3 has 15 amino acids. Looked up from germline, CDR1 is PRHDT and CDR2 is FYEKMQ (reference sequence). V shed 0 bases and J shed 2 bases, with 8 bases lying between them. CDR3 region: CASSLGLAPYNEQFF. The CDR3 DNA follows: TGTGCCAGCAGCTTAGGCCTAGCCCCCTACAATGAGCAGTTCTTC.

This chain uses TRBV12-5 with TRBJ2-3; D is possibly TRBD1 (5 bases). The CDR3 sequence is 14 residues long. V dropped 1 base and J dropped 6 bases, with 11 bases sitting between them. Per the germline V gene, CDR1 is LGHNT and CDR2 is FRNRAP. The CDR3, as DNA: TGTGCTAGTGGTTTGGCCGCAGGGTTGGATACGCAGTATTTT. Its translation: CASGLAAGLDTQYF. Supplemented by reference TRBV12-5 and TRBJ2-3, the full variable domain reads DARVTQTPRHKVTEMGQEVTMRCQPILGHNTVFWYRQTMMQGLELLAYFRNRAPLDDSGMPKDRFSAEMPDATLATLKIQPSEPRDSAVYFCASGLAAGLDTQYFGPGTRLTVL.

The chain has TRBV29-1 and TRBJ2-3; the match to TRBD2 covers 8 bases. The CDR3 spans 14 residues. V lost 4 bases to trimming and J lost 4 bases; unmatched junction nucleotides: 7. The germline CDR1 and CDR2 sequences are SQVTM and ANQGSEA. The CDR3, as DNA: TGCAGCGTTGTCGTCCTAGCGGGTCCAGATACGCAGTATTTT. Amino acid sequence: CSVVVLAGPDTQYF.

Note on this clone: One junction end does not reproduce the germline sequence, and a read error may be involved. The CDR3 loop reads CASTYGTEAPYEQYF. DNA of the CDR3: TGTGCCAGCACTTACGGAACAGAAGCCCCCTACGAGCAGTACTTC. This sequence joins TRBV6-6 and TRBJ2-7, with D hard to call. Germline V gene data show CDR1 as MNHNY and CDR2 as SVGAGI (reference sequence). CDR3 size: 15 residues.

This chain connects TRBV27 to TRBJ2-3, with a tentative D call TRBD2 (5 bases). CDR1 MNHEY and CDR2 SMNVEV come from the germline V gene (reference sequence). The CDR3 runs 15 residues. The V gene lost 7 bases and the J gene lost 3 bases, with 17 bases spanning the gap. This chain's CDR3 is CASTHRTSTTDTQYF. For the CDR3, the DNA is TGTGCCAGCACCCACCGGACTTCTACGACAGATACGCAGTATTTT.

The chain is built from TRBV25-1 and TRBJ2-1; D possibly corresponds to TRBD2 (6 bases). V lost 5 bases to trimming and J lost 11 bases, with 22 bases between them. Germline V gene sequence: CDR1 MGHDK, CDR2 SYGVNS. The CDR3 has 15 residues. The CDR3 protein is CASSQDPGLLGKQFF. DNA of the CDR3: TGTGCCAGCAGTCAGGACCCGGGACTTTTGGGGAAGCAGTTCTTC.

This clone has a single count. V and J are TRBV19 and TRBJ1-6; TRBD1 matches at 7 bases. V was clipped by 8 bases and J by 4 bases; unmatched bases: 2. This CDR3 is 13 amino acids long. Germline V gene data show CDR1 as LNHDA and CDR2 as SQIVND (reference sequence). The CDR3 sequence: CASGDRYNSPLHF. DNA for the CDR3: TGTGCCAGTGGGGACAGATATAATTCACCCCTCCACTTT.

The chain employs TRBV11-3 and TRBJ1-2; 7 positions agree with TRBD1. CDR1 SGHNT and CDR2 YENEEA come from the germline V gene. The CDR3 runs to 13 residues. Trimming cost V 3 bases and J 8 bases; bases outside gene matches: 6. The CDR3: CASSFDRAGGYTF. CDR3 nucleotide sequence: TGTGCCAGCAGCTTCGACAGGGCGGGGGGCTACACCTTC.

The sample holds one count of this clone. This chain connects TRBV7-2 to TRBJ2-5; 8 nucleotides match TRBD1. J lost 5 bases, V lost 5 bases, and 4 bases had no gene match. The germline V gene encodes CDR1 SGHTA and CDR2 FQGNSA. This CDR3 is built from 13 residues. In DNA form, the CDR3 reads TGTGCCAGCAGCCTGTGGACAGGGGAGACCCAGTACTTC. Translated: CASSLWTGETQYF.

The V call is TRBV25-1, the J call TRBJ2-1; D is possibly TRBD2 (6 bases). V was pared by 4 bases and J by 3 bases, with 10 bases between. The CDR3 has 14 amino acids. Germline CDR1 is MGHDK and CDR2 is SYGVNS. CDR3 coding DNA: TGTGCCAGCAGTGTCCGGGACTTCTACAATGAGCAGTTCTTC. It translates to CASSVRDFYNEQFF.

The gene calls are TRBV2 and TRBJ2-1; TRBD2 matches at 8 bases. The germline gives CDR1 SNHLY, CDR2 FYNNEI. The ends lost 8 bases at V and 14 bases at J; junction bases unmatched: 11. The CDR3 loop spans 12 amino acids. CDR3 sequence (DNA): TGTGCCAGCGCCCCCACTAGCGGTCAGGAGTTCTTC. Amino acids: CASAPTSGQEFF. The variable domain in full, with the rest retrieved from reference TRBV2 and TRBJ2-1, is EPEVTQTPSHQVTQMGQEVILRCVPISNHLYFYWYRQILGQKVEFLVSFYNNEISEKSEIFDDQFSVERPDGSNFTLKIRSTKLEDSAMYFCASAPTSGQEFFGPGTRLTVL.

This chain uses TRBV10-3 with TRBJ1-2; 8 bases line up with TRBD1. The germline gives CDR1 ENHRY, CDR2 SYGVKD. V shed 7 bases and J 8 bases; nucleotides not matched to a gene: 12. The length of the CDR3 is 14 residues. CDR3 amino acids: CAITSEQGAGGYTF. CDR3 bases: TGTGCCATCACCTCTGAGCAGGGGGCGGGCGGCTACACCTTC.

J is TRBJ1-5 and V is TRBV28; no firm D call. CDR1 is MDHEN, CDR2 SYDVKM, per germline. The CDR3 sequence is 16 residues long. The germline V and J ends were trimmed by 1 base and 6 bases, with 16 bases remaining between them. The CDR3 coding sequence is TGTGCCAGCAGTTTATTAACGGGTTCTCGCGGTCAGCCCCAGCATTTT. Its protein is CASSLLTGSRGQPQHF.

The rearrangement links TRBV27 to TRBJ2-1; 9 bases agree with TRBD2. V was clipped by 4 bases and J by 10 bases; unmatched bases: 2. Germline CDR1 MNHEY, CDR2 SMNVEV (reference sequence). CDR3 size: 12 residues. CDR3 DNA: TGTGCCAGCAGTTATACTAGCGGGGAGCAGTTCTTC. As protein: CASSYTSGEQFF.

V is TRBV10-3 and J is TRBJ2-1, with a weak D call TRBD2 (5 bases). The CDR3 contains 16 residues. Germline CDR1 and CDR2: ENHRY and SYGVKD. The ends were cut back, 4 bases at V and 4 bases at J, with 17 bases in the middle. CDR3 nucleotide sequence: TGTGCCATCAGTGGACTTGAGGGAGAACTGTACAATGAGCAGTTCTTC. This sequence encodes CAISGLEGELYNEQFF.

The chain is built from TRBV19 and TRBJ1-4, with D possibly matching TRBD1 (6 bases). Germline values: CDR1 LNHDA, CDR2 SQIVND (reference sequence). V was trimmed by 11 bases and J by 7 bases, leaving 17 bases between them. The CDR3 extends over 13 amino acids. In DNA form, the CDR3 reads TGTGCCTGCCAACAGGGAAGGAGTGAAAAACTGTTTTTT. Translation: CACQQGRSEKLFF.

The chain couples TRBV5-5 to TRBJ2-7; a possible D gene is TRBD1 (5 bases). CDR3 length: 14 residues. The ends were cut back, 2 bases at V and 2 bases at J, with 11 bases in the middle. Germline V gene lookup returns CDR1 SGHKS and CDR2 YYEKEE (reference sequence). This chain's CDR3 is CASSFTGTAYEQYF. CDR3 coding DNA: TGTGCCAGCAGCTTCACAGGAACCGCCTACGAGCAGTACTTC.

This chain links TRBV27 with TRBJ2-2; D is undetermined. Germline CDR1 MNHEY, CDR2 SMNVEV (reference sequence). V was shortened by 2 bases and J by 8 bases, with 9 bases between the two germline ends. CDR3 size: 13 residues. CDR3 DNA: TGTGCCAGCAGTTTAGGGCGAAAAGGGGAGCTGTTTTTT. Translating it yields CASSLGRKGELFF.

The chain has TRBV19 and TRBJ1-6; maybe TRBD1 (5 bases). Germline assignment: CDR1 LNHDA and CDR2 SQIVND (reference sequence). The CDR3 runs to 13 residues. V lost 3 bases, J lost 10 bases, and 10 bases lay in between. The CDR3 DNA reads TGTGCCAGTAGTATCCAGGGCTACTCACCCCTCCACTTT. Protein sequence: CASSIQGYSPLHF.

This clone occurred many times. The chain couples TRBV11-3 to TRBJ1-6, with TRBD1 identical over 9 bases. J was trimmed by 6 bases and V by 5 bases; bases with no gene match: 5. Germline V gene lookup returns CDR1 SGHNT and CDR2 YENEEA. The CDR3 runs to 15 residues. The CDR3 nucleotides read TGTGCCAGCAGCCTAGGACAGGGGACTAATTCACCCCTCCACTTT. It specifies CASSLGQGTNSPLHF. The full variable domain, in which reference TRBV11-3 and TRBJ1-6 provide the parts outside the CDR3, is EAGVVQSPRYKIIEKKQPVAFWCNPISGHNTLYWYLQNLGQGPELLIRYENEEAVDDSQLPKDRFSAERLKGVDSTLKIQPAELGDSAVYLCASSLGQGTNSPLHFGNGTRLTVT.

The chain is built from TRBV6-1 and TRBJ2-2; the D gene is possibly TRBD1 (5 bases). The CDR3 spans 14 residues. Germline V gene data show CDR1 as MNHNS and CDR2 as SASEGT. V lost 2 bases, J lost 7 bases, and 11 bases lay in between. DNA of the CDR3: TGTGCCAGCAGTGAACTCAGGGTCATCGGGGAGCTGTTTTTT. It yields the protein CASSELRVIGELFF.

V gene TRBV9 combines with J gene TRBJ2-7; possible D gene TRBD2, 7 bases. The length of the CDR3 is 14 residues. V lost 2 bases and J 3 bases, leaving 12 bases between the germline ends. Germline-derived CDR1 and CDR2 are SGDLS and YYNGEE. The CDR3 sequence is CASSVEGGVYEQYF. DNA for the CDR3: TGTGCCAGCAGCGTTGAAGGGGGGGTCTACGAGCAGTACTTC.

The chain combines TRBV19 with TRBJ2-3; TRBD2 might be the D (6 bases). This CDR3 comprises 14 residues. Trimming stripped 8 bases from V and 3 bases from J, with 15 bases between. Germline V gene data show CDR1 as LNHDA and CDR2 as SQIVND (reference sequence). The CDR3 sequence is CASSPGARTDTQYF. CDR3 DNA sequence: TGTGCCAGTTCACCGGGAGCCCGGACAGATACGCAGTATTTT.

The CDR3 DNA reads TGTGCCAGCAGCTTAGTGGTGGGGCAATACGAGCAGTACTTC. This sequence encodes CASSLVVGQYEQYF. The chain recombines TRBV7-2 with TRBJ2-7; weak D call: TRBD1 (5 bases). The V end lost 1 base, the J end lost 4 bases, and 11 bases lay between the germline ends. This CDR3 has 14 residues. The germline CDR1 and CDR2 sequences are SGHTA and FQGNSA.

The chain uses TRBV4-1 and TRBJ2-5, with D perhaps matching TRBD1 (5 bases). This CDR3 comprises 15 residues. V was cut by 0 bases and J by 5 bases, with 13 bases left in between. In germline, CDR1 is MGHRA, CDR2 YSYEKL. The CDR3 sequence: CASSQDPQGYETQYF. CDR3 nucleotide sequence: TGCGCCAGCAGCCAAGATCCCCAGGGCTACGAGACCCAGTACTTC.

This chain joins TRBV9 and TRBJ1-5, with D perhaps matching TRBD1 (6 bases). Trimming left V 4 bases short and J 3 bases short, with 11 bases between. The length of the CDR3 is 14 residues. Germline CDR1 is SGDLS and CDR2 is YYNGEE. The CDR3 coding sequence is TGTGCCAGCAGCTATGGACAGAACAATCAGCCCCAGCATTTT. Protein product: CASSYGQNNQPQHF.

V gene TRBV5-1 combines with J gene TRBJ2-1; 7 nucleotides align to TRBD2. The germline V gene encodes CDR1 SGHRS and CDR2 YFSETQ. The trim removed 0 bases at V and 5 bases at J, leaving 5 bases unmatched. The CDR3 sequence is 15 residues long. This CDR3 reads CASSLVVAGNNEQFF. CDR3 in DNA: TGCGCCAGCAGCTTGGTGGTAGCGGGTAACAATGAGCAGTTCTTC.

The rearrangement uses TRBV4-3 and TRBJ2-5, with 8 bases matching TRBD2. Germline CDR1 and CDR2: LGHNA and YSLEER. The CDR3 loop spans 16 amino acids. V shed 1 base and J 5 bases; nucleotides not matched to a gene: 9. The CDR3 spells CASSQGPSGGAETQYF. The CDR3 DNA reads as TGCGCCAGCAGCCAAGGTCCCTCCGGGGGGGCTGAGACCCAGTACTTC.

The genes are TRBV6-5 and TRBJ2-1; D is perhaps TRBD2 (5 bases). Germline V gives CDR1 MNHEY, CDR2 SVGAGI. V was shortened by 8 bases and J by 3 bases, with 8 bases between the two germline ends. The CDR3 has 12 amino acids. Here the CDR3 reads CASLGSYNEQFF. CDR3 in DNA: TGTGCCAGCTTAGGGAGCTACAATGAGCAGTTCTTC.

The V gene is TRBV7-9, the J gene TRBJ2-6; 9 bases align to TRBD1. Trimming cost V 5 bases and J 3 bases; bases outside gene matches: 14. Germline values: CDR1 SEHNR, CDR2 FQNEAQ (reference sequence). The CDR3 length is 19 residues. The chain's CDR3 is CASSRDRGSIRHGANVLTF. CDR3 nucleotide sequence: TGTGCCAGCAGCCGAGACAGGGGGTCTATTCGACATGGGGCCAACGTCCTGACTTTC.

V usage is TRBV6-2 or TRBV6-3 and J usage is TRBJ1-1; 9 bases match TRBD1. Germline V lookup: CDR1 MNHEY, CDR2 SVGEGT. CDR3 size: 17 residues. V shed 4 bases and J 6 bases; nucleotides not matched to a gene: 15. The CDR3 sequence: CASSSRRPGQGFSEAFF. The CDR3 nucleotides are TGTGCCAGCAGTTCTCGTAGACCTGGACAGGGGTTTTCTGAAGCTTTCTTT.